This T cell receptor (beta chain) was profiled in a study of cytomegalovirus exposure and HLA in healthy donors. About this clone: Its specificity is unknown.

Study results and limitations: Immune exposure data for these donors was limited to CMV serostatus.

The CDR3 sequence is 13 residues long. CDR1 and CDR2 from the germline V gene are SEHNR and FQNEAQ (reference sequence). V dropped 5 bases and J dropped 5 bases, with 9 bases sitting between them. It was with 60 Vbeta and 13 Jbeta primers that the PCR ran. Measured with immunoSEQ multiplex PCR; TCRdb has only the in-frame clones, and not every one. The sample has approximately 150,000 clones, approximately 62% seen once; the top ten hold 1.1% to 1.5%. The sequenced sample consisted of PBMCs. The chain has TRBV7-9 and TRBJ1-4; possible D gene TRBD1, 6 bases. The sequence was obtained from a man aged 50 to 60 in good health and CMV-seronegative. The CDR3 DNA reads as TGTGCCAGCAGCCTTAGGGGGAATGAAAAACTGTTTTTT. Residues: CASSLRGNEKLFF. Full variable domain (outside the CDR3, taken from reference TRBV7-9 and TRBJ1-4): DTGVSQNPRHKITKRGQNVTFRCDPISEHNRLYWYRQTLGQGPEFLTYFQNEAQLEKSRLLSDRFSAERPKGSFSTLEIQRTEQGDSAMYLCASSLRGNEKLFFGSGTQLSVL.